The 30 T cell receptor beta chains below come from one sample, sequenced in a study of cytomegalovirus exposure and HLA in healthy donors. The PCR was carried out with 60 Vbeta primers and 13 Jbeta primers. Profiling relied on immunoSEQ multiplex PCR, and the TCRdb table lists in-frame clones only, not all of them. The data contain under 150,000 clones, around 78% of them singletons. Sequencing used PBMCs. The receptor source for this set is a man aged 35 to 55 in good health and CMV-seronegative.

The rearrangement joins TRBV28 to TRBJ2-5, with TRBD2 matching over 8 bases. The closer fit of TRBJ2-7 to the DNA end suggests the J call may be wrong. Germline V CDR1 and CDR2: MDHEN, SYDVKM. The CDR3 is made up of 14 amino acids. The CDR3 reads CASTPGRGSYEQYF. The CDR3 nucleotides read TGTGCCAGCACTCCCGGGAGGGGGTCCTACGAGCAGTACTTC.

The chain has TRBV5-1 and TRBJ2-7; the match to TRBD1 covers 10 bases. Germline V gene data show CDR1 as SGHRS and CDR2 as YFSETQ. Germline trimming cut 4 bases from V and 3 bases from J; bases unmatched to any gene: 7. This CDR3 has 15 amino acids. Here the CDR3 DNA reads TGCGCCAGCAGCCCCCCGGGACAGGGGTTCTACGAGCAGTACTTC. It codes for CASSPPGQGFYEQYF.

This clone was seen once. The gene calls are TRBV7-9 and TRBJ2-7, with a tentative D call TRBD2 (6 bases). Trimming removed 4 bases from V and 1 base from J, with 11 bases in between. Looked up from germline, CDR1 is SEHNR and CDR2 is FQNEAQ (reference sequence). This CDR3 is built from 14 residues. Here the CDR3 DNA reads TGTGCCAGCAGCTCTTTAGCGGCATCCTACGAGCAGTACTTC. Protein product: CASSSLAASYEQYF.

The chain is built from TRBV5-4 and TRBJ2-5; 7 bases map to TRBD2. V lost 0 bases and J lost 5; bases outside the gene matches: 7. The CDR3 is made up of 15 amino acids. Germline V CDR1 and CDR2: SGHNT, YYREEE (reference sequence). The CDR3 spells CASSLAGRTSETQYF. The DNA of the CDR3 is TGTGCCAGCAGCTTGGCCGGGAGGACTAGTGAGACCCAGTACTTC.

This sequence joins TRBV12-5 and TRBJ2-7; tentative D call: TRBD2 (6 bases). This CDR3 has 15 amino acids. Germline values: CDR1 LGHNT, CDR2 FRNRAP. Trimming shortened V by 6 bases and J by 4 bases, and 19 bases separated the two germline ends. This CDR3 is CASGPGRGNSYEQYF. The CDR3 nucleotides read TGTGCTAGTGGGCCGGGCCGGGGGAACTCGTACGAGCAGTACTTC.

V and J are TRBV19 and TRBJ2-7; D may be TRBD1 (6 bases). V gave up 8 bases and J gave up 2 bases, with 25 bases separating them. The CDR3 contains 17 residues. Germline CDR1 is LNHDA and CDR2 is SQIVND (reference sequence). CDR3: CASSTLGARGFPYEQYF. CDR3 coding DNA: TGTGCCAGTTCTACGTTGGGGGCAAGGGGGTTCCCCTACGAGCAGTACTTC.

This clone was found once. In DNA form, the CDR3 reads TGTGCCAGCAGCTTAGGGGCTGGGACAGGGGTAAATGGCTACACCTTC. Its translation: CASSLGAGTGVNGYTF. The rearrangement joins TRBV7-6 to TRBJ1-2, with 10 bases identical to TRBD1. Germline V gene sequence: CDR1 SGHVS, CDR2 FNYEAQ. Germline trimming cut 1 base from V and 6 bases from J; bases unmatched to any gene: 8. This CDR3 region has 16 residues.

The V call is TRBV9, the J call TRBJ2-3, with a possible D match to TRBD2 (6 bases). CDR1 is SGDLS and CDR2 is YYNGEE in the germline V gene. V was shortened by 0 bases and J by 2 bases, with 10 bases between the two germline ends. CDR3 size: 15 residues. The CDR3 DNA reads TGTGCCAGCAGCGTAGATGGGGGGAACACAGATACGCAGTATTTT. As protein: CASSVDGGNTDTQYF.

The chain's CDR3 is CASSEGQGSYNEQFF. Here the CDR3 DNA reads TGTGCCAGTAGTGAGGGACAGGGGTCCTACAATGAGCAGTTCTTC. The chain carries TRBV19 and TRBJ2-1, with 10 bases fitting TRBD1. CDR3 length: 15 residues. Germline trimming cut 5 bases from V and 1 base from J; bases unmatched to any gene: 2. CDR1 LNHDA and CDR2 SQIVND come from the germline V gene (reference sequence).

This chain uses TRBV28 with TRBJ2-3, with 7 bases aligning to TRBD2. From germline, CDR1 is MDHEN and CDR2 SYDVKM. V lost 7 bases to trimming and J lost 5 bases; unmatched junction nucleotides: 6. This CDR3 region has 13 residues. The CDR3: CASKTSVEDTQYF. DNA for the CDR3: TGTGCCAGCAAAACTAGCGTCGAAGATACGCAGTATTTT.

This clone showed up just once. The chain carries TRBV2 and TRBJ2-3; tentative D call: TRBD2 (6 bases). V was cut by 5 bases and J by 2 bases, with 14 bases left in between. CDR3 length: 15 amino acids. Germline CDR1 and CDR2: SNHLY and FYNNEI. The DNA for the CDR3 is TGTGCCAGCAGTTTCGGGACTCCGGACACAGATACGCAGTATTTT. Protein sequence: CASSFGTPDTDTQYF.

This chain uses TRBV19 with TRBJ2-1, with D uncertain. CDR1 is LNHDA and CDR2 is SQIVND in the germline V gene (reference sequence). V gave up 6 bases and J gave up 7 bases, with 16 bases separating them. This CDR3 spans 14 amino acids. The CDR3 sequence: CASSAQLVRNEQFF. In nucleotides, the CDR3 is TGTGCCAGTAGCGCCCAGTTGGTGAGGAATGAGCAGTTCTTC.

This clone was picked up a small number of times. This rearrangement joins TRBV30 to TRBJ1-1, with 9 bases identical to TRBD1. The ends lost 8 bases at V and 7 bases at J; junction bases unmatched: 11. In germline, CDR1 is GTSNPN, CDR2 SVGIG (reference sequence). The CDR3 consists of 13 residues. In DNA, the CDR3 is TGTGCCCTAACCGGGACAGGGCAATTTGAAGCTTTCTTT. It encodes CALTGTGQFEAFF.

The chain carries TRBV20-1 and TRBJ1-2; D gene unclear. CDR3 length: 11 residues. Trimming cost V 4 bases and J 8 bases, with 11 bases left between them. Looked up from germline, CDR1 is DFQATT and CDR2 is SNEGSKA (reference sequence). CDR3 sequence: CSAMWGDGYTF. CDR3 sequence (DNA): TGCAGTGCTATGTGGGGAGACGGCTACACCTTC.

CDR3 loop: CASSRGPGQVLDCEQYF. The CDR3 nucleotides read TGTGCCAGCAGCCGAGGTCCCGGACAGGTCCTAGACTGCGAGCAGTACTTC. The chain joins TRBV7-6 to TRBJ2-7, with TRBD1 matching 7 bases. The germline CDR1 and CDR2 sequences are SGHVS and FNYEAQ. J lost 6 bases, V lost 5 bases, and 19 bases had no gene match. There are 17 residues in the CDR3.

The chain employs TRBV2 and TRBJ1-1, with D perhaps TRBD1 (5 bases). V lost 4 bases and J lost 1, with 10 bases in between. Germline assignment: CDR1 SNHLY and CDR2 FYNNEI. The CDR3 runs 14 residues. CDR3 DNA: TGTGCCAGCAGTGGAAGTACAGGGAACACTGAAGCTTTCTTT. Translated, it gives CASSGSTGNTEAFF.

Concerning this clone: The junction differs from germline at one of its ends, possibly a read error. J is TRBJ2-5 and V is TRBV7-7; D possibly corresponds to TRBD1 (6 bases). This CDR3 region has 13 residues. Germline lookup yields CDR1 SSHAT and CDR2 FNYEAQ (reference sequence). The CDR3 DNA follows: TGTGCTAGCAACCGACAGGCAGGAGAGACCCAGTACTTC. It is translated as CASNRQAGETQYF.

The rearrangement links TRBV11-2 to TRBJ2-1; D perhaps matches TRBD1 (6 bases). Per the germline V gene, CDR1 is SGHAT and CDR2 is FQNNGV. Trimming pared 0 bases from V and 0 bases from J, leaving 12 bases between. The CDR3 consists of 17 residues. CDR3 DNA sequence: TGTGCCAGCAGCTTAGATAGGACAGCTAGCTCCTACAATGAGCAGTTCTTC. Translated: CASSLDRTASSYNEQFF.

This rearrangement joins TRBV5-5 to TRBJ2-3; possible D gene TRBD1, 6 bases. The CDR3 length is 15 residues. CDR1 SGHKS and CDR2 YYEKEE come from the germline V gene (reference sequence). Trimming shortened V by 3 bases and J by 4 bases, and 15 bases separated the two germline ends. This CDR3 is CASSSGTTHADTQYF. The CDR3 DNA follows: TGTGCCAGCAGCTCCGGGACAACCCATGCAGATACGCAGTATTTT.

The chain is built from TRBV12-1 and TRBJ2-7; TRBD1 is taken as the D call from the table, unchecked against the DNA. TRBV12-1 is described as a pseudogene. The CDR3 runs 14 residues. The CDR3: CASSCGTGRYEQYF. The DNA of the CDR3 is TGTGCCAGCAGCTGCGGGACAGGCCGCTACGAGCAGTACTTC.

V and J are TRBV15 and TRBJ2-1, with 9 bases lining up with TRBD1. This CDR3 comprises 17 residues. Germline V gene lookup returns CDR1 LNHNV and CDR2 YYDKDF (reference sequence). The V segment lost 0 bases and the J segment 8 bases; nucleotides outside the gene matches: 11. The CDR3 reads CATSRDAPGQGLYEQFF. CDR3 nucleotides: TGTGCCACCAGCAGAGATGCCCCGGGACAGGGCCTCTATGAGCAGTTCTTC.

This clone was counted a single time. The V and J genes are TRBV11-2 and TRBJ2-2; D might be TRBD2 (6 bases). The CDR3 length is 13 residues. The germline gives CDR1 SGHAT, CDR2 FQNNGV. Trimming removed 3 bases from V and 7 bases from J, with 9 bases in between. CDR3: CASSLGGGGELFF. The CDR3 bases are TGTGCCAGCAGCTTGGGGGGAGGCGGGGAGCTGTTTTTT.

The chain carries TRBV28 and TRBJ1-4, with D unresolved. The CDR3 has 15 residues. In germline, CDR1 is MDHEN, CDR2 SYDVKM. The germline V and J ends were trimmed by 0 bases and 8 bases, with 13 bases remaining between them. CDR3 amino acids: CASSLWGRKVEKLFF. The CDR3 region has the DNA TGTGCCAGCAGTTTATGGGGCAGGAAGGTCGAAAAACTGTTTTTT.

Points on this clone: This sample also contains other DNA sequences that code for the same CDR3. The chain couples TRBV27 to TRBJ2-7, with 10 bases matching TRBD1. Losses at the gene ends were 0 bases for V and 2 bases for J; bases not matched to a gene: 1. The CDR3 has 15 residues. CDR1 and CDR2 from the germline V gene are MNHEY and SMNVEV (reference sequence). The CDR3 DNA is TGTGCCAGCAGTTTATCCGGACAGGGGGCCTACGAGCAGTACTTC. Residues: CASSLSGQGAYEQYF.

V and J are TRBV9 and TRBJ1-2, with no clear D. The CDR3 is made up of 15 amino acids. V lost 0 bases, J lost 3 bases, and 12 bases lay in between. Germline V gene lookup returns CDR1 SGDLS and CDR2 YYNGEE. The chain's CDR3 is CASSVEEGLDYGYTF. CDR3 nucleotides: TGTGCCAGCAGCGTAGAAGAGGGCCTGGACTATGGCTACACCTTC.

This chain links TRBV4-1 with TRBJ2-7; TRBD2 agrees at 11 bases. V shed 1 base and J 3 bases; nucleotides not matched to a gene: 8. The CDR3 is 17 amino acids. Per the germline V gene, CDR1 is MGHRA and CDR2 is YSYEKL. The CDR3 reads CASSQVLVTSGNYEQYF. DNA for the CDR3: TGCGCCAGCAGCCAAGTCCTCGTGACTAGCGGGAACTACGAGCAGTACTTC.

Here the CDR3 reads CASSPTRTAVEQYF. CDR3 nucleotides: TGTGCCAGCTCCCCTACTAGAACTGCTGTCGAGCAGTACTTC. The chain employs TRBV18 and TRBJ2-7, with a tentative D call TRBD2 (5 bases). V lost 6 bases to trimming and J lost 6 bases, with 18 bases between them. This CDR3 region has 14 residues. Per germline, CDR1 KGHSH and CDR2 LQKENI. The entire variable domain, with the rest obtained from reference TRBV18 and TRBJ2-7, is as follows: NAGVMQNPRHLVRRRGQEARLRCSPMKGHSHVYWYRQLPEEGLKFMVYLQKENIIDESGMPKERFSAEFPKEGPSILRIQQVVRGDSAAYFCASSPTRTAVEQYFGPGTRLTVT.

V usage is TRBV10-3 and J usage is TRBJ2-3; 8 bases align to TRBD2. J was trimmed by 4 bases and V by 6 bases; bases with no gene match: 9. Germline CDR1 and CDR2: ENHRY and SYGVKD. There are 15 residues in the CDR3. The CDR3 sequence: CAISLGVAGPDTQYF. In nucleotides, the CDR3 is TGTGCCATCAGCCTTGGGGTAGCGGGGCCAGATACGCAGTATTTT.

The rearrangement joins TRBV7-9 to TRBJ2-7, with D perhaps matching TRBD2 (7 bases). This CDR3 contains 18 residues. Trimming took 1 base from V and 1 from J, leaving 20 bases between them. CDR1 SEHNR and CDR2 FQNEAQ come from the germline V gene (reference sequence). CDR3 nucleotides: TGTGCCAGCAGCTTAGGGGGAGGGGGGAAGGGTTTTTCCTACGAGCAGTACTTC. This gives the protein CASSLGGGGKGFSYEQYF.

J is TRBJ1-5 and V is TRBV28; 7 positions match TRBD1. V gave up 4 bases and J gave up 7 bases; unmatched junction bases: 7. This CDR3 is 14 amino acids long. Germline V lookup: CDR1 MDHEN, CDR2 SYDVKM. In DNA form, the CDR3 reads TGTGCCAGCAGTTCCAGACAGGGCGACCAGCCCCAGCATTTT. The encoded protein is CASSSRQGDQPQHF.